Listed below are T cell receptor beta chains from one sample, sequenced in a study of Graves' ophthalmopathy and Graves' hyperthyroidism. TCRdb reprocessed the multiplex PCR reads with MiXCR, giving one entry per CDR3 protein. The sample holds 170,000 or so distinct CDR3 sequences, roughly 37% seen once. The sequenced sample consisted of peripheral blood. These receptors were taken from a woman aged 35 to 49 with Graves' ophthalmopathy. Both conserved end residues are part of each CDR3. D genes are given only for firm matches. Size is omitted from some rows. Given values are once, few, many or a class for expanded clones.

V gene	J gene	D gene	clone size	CDR3 DNA	CDR3 protein
TRBV7-2	TRBJ1-5	.	many	TGTGCCAGCAGCTTATTTGTGGGTCAGCCCCAGCATTTT	CASSLFVGQPQHF
TRBV10-3	TRBJ1-3	TRBD1	.	TGTGCCACCGCGGGGCCGGGACAGGGAGGAAACACCATATATTTT	CATAGPGQGGNTIYF
TRBV12-3/TRBV12-4	TRBJ2-2	.	.	TGTGCCAGCAGAGCCACAGGGAATTCGGGGGAGCTGTTTTTT	CASRATGNSGELFF
TRBV5-1	TRBJ2-7	.	many	TGCGCCAGCAGCTTGGGGGGGTTCGGCAACGAGCAGTACTTC	CASSLGGFGNEQYF
TRBV3-1	TRBJ1-1	.	many	TGTGCCAGCAGCCAATCCTACGCTAGAGTAAACACTGAAGCTTTCTTT	CASSQSYARVNTEAFF
TRBV28	TRBJ2-5	.	many	TGTGCCAGCAGTCTCCCTGTCGACCTATCCGGAAGGGAGACCCAGTACTTC	CASSLPVDLSGRETQYF
TRBV29-1	TRBJ1-1	TRBD1	many	TGCAGCGTTGGCAGGGGGGCTGAAGCTTTCTTT	CSVGRGAEAFF
TRBV20-1	TRBJ1-1	.	.	TGCAGTGCTAGAGATCGGCGGGGTAGCACTGAAGCTTTCTTT	CSARDRRGSTEAFF
TRBV12-3/TRBV12-4	TRBJ1-5	.	many	TGTGCCAGCACCCTCTTCGATCAGCCCCAGCATTTT	CASTLFDQPQHF
TRBV12-3/TRBV12-4	TRBJ1-6	.	once	TGTGCCAGCAGTTTAGGGAGGCAGGGATTTCGTTCGGCCTATAATTCACCCCTCCACTTT	CASSLGRQGFRSAYNSPLHF
TRBV30	TRBJ2-3	TRBD1	many	TGTGCCTGGACCCCTCAGGGGGTGTTGGCGCAGTATTTT	CAWTPQGVLAQYF
TRBV7-3	TRBJ1-1	TRBD1	many	TGTGCCAGCAGCCAGAGTACAGGGGGCGGCACTGAAGCTTTCTTT	CASSQSTGGGTEAFF
TRBV11-2	TRBJ2-2	.	many	TGTGCCAGCAGCTTAGGTCCCAGGACCACCGGGGAGCTGTTTTTT	CASSLGPRTTGELFF
TRBV28	TRBJ2-7	TRBD2	many	TGTGCCAGCAACGGAAGCGGGAGATACGAGCAGTACTTC	CASNGSGRYEQYF
TRBV12-3/TRBV12-4	TRBJ2-5	.	.	TGTGCCAGCAGTTCTCCGGGGGCGCGAGAGACCCAGTACTTC	CASSSPGARETQYF
TRBV28	TRBJ1-1	.	few	TGTGCCAGCAGTACTCCGTTGACGGGGACGGCTGAAGCTTTCTTT	CASSTPLTGTAEAFF
TRBV28	TRBJ2-7	.	.	TGTGCCAGCAGTTTCCCCCCACTAGTCTCCGAGCAGTACTTC	CASSFPPLVSEQYF
TRBV19	TRBJ1-5	.	many	TGTGCCAGCTCGCCAAAGACAGAAAATAGCAATCAGCCCCAGCATTTT	CASSPKTENSNQPQHF
TRBV6-5	TRBJ1-6	.	many	TGTGCCAGCAGTTACTCGTTCAGGGGTGGGGTAAATTCACCCCTCCACTTT	CASSYSFRGGVNSPLHF
TRBV6-1	TRBJ1-1	TRBD1	.	TGTGCCAGCAAGACGAGGGGGCAAAATGAAGCTTTCTTT	CASKTRGQNEAFF
TRBV7-3	TRBJ2-7	.	.	TGTGCCAGCAGCCCCAACGGTTACGAGCAGTACTTC	CASSPNGYEQYF
TRBV7-9	TRBJ2-5	.	many	TGTGCCAGCAGAGGGGCCCAAGAGACCCAGTACTTC	CASRGAQETQYF
TRBV6-1	TRBJ1-2	TRBD1	.	TGTGCCAGCAGTGAAGGGACAGGGCCTAACTATGGCTACACCTTC	CASSEGTGPNYGYTF
TRBV6-2/TRBV6-3	TRBJ2-7	.	many	TGTGCCAGCAGTTACCCAGGGGCTACCTACGAGCAGTACTTC	CASSYPGATYEQYF
TRBV27	TRBJ2-7	TRBD2	many	TGTGCCAGCAGTTTTCTCGGGAGGGAGCAGTACTTC	CASSFLGREQYF
TRBV19	TRBJ1-3	.	many	TGTGCCAGTAGTATACGGGACGGCTCTGGAAACACCATATATTTT	CASSIRDGSGNTIYF
TRBV5-1	TRBJ1-1	TRBD1	many	TGCGCCAGCAGCTTAACAGGGGAATGGACTGAAGCTTTCTTT	CASSLTGEWTEAFF
TRBV27	TRBJ1-5	.	.	TGTGCCAGCAGTGCCCTGTGGGGCAATCAGCCCCAGCATTTT	CASSALWGNQPQHF
TRBV30	TRBJ1-1	.	many	TGTGCCTGGAAGGTCGCAATGAACACTGAAGCTTTCTTT	CAWKVAMNTEAFF
TRBV6-5	TRBJ2-5	TRBD2	.	TGTGCCAGCAGTTACGGCCAAGCGGGGGGGCAAGAGACCCAGTACTTC	CASSYGQAGGQETQYF
TRBV7-2	TRBJ2-5	TRBD1	.	TGTGCCGGCAGCCCGTTGACAGGGGGCGCGGAGACCCAGTACTTC	CAGSPLTGGAETQYF
TRBV11-2	TRBJ1-3	.	many	TGTGCCAGCAGCTTAGGTCCCCTGGGAAACACCATATATTTT	CASSLGPLGNTIYF
TRBV27	TRBJ2-7	TRBD2	many	TGTGCCAGCAGTTTGCGGGGGATCCTCTCCTACGAGCAGTACTTC	CASSLRGILSYEQYF
TRBV11-2	TRBJ1-6	.	.	TGTGCCAGCAGCTTGCCGACGGTTTTTGGGTCCCTCCACTTT	CASSLPTVFGSLHF
TRBV7-8	TRBJ2-7	.	few	TGTGCCAGCAGCTTAGGCGAGGGTACTTCCTACGAGCAGTACTTC	CASSLGEGTSYEQYF
TRBV6-5	TRBJ1-1	.	few	TGTGCCAGCACTCGTCCCCGTGGCACTGAAGCTTTCTTT	CASTRPRGTEAFF
TRBV12-3/TRBV12-4	TRBJ1-1	.	.	TGTGCCAATGGTAATCCTGGGTATGACACTGAAGCTTTCTTT	CANGNPGYDTEAFF
TRBV5-1	TRBJ1-6	.	many	TGCGCCAGCAGCTTGGGGGACACTAACAATTCACCCCTCCACTTT	CASSLGDTNNSPLHF
TRBV12-3/TRBV12-4	TRBJ1-6	.	many	TGTGCCAGCAGTTTATATTCCGAATGGAATTCACCCCTCCACTTT	CASSLYSEWNSPLHF
TRBV6-5	TRBJ1-1	.	few	TGTGCCAGCAGTTACGATGAGACCGGTAACACTGAAGCTTTCTTT	CASSYDETGNTEAFF
TRBV15	TRBJ2-5	TRBD2	many	TGTGCCACCAGCAGAGGGTTATCGACTAGCCCCAAGTTCGGTCCCCAAGAGACCCAGTACTTC	CATSRGLSTSPKFGPQETQYF
TRBV6-2/TRBV6-3	TRBJ2-5	.	.	TGTGCCAGCAGTTACTCGGGGACAAAAGAGACCCAGTACTTC	CASSYSGTKETQYF